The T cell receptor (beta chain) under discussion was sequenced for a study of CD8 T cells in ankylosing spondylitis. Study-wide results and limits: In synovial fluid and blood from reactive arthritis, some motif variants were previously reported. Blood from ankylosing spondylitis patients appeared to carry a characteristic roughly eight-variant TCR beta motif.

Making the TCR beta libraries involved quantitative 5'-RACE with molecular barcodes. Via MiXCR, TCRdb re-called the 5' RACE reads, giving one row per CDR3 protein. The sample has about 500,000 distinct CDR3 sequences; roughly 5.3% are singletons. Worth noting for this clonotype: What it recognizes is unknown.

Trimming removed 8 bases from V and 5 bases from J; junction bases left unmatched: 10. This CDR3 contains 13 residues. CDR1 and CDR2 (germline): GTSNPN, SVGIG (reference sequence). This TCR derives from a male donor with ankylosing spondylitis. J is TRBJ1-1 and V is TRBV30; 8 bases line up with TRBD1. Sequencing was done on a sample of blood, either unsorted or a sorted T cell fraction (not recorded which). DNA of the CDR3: TGTGCCGGCACCGGACAGGGCGGGACTGAAGCTTTCTTT. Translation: CAGTGQGGTEAFF.